One and the same sample provided the 11 T cell receptor beta chains below, sequenced in a study of T cell clusters in autoimmune cytopenias. TRB amplification used approximately 250 ng of peripheral blood genomic DNA. TRB rearrangements were amplified by touch-down multiplex PCR with mixed TRB-A/B primers. TCRdb re-called the multiplex PCR reads; one entry per CDR3 protein, DNA not given. This table holds about 12,000 distinct CDR3 sequences. Sequenced: peripheral blood. The receptors come from a human donor with an autoimmune cytopenia or autoimmune hepatitis (not recorded which).

This rearrangement joins TRBV6-5 to TRBJ1-6; checking the TCRdb D call of TRBD1 is not possible without DNA. This CDR3 contains 19 residues. Germline V gene sequence: CDR1 MNHEY, CDR2 SVGAGI. The CDR3 loop reads CASSSETPGIGVGNSPLHF.

The genes are TRBV15 and TRBJ1-3. Per germline, CDR1 LNHNV and CDR2 YYDKDF (reference sequence). CDR3 size: 15 residues. CDR3 sequence: CATSRGRNPGNTIYF. The complete variable domain, with remaining parts taken from reference TRBV15 and TRBJ1-3, reads DAMVIQNPRYQVTQFGKPVTLSCSQTLNHNVMYWYQQKSSQAPKLLFHYYDKDFNNEADTPDNFQSRRPNTSFCFLDIRSPGLGDTAMYLCATSRGRNPGNTIYFGEGSWLTVV.

The chain uses TRBV7-9 and TRBJ2-1; without DNA, the TCRdb call of TRBD2 cannot be checked. The germline V gene has CDR1 SEHNR and CDR2 FQNEAQ (reference sequence). The CDR3 extends over 15 amino acids. The CDR3 spells CASSSGLAEYDEQFF. Based on the CDR3 plus reference TRBV7-9 and TRBJ2-1, the full variable domain is DTGVSQNPRHKITKRGQNVTFRCDPISEHNRLYWYRQTLGQGPEFLTYFQNEAQLEKSRLLSDRFSAERPKGSFSTLEIQRTEQGDSAMYLCASSSGLAEYDEQFFGPGTRLTVL.

This chain joins TRBV30 and TRBJ2-2; TCRdb outputs TRBD1, but without DNA this stays unchecked. This CDR3 comprises 12 residues. CDR1 GTSNPN and CDR2 SVGIG come from the germline V gene (reference sequence). The CDR3 reads CAWSVGAGELFF. Complete variable domain (other parts from reference TRBV30 and TRBJ2-2): SQTIHQWPATLVQPVGSPLSLECTVEGTSNPNLYWYRQAAGRGLQLLFYSVGIGQISSEVPQNLSASRPQDRQFILSSKKLLLSDSGFYLCAWSVGAGELFFGEGSRLTVL.

The chain uses TRBV7-6 and TRBJ1-3. Per germline, CDR1 SGHVS and CDR2 FNYEAQ. This CDR3 comprises 16 residues. The CDR3 reads CASSLSPGGSGNTIYF.

The V call is TRBV18, the J call TRBJ2-3. The CDR3 length is 14 residues. Germline values: CDR1 KGHSH, CDR2 LQKENI. The CDR3 loop is CASSPNSRTDTQYF.

The V gene is TRBV5-4, the J gene TRBJ2-5; TCRdb lists TRBD1, though no DNA is available to test this call. CDR1 and CDR2 (germline): SGHNT, YYREEE (reference sequence). The CDR3 consists of 15 residues. The CDR3: CASSLVGQPQETQYF. The variable domain in full, with the rest retrieved from reference TRBV5-4 and TRBJ2-5, is ETGVTQSPTHLIKTRGQQVTLRCSSQSGHNTVSWYQQALGQGPQFIFQYYREEENGRGNFPPRFSGLQFPNYSSELNVNALELDDSALYLCASSLVGQPQETQYFGPGTRLLVL.

The CDR3 protein is CASRGGRDRYTDTQYF. The J gene is TRBJ2-3, the V gene TRBV12-3 or TRBV12-4; TCRdb's D call of TRBD1 is untestable without DNA. This CDR3 has 16 residues.

The V gene is TRBV18, the J gene TRBJ2-3. In germline, CDR1 is KGHSH, CDR2 LQKENI. This CDR3 comprises 15 residues. CDR3 region: CASSPPDTRTDTQYF.

This rearrangement joins TRBV5-5 to TRBJ2-5. Germline V lookup: CDR1 SGHKS, CDR2 YYEKEE (reference sequence). This CDR3 contains 13 residues. CDR3: CASSRVTEETQYF. The whole variable domain, filled in from reference TRBV5-5 and TRBJ2-5, reads DAGVTQSPTHLIKTRGQQVTLRCSPISGHKSVSWYQQVLGQGPQFIFQYYEKEERGRGNFPDRFSARQFPNYSSELNVNALLLGDSALYLCASSRVTEETQYFGPGTRLLVL.

This clonotype is called medium-sized based on its frequency. The chain employs TRBV29-1 and TRBJ2-5. The CDR3 is 13 residues long. CDR1 and CDR2 (germline): SQVTM, ANQGSEA. This CDR3 reads CSVLLNGAETQYF.